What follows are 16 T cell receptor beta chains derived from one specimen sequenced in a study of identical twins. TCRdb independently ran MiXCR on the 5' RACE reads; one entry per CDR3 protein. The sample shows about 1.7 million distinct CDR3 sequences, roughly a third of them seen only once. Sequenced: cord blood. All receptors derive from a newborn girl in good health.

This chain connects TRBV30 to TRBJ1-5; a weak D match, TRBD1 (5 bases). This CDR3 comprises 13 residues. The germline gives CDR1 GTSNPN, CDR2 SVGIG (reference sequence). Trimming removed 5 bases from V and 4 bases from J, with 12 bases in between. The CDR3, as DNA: TGTGCCTGGGCCGGGACTGATAATCAGCCCCAGCATTTT. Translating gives CAWAGTDNQPQHF.

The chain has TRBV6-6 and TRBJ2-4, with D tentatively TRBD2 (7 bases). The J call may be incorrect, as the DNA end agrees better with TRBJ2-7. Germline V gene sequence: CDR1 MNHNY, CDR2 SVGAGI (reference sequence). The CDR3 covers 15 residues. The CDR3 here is CASSYSEGGPFEQYF. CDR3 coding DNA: TGTGCCAGCAGTTACTCGGAGGGGGGGCCCTTCGAGCAGTACTTC.

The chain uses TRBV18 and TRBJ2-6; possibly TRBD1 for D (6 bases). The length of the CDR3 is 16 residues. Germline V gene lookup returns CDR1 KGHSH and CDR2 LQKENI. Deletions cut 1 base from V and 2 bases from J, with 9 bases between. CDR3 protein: CASSPREGAGANVLTF. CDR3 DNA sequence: TGTGCCAGCTCACCACGAGAGGGGGCTGGGGCCAACGTCCTGACTTTC.

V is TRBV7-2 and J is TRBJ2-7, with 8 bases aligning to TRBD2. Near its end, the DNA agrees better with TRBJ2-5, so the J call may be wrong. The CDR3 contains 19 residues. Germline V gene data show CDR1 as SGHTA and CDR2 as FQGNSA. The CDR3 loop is CASSLGRLAGWKPKETQYF. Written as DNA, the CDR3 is TGTGCCAGCAGCCTAGGCCGGCTAGCGGGTTGGAAACCTAAAGAGACCCAGTACTTC.

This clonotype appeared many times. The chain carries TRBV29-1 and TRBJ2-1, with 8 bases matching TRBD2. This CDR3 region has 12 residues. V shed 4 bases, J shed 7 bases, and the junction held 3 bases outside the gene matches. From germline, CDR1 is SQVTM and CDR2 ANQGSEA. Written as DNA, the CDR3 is TGCAGCGTTGGATCTAGCGGGAATGAGCAGTTCTTC. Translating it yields CSVGSSGNEQFF.

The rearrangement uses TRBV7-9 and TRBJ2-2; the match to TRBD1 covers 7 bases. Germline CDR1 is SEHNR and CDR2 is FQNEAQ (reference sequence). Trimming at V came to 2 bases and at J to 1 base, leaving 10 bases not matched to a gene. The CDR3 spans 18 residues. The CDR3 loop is CASSLSILGTENTGELFF. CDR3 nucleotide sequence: TGTGCCAGCAGCTTAAGTATTCTCGGGACAGAGAACACCGGGGAGCTGTTTTTT.

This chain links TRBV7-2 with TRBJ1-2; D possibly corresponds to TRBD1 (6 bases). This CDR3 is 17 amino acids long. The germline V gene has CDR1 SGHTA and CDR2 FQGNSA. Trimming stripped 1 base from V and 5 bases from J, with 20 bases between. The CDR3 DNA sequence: TGTGCCAGCAGCTTAGGGGATATGTCAGGGGAGGAGTATGGCTACACCTTC. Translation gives CASSLGDMSGEEYGYTF.

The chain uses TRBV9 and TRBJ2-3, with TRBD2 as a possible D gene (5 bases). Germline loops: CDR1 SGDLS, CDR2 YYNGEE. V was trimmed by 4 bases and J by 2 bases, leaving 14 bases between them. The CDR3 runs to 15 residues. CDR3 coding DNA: TGTGCCAGCAGCCTCGGCGGGCTAGACACAGATACGCAGTATTTT. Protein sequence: CASSLGGLDTDTQYF.

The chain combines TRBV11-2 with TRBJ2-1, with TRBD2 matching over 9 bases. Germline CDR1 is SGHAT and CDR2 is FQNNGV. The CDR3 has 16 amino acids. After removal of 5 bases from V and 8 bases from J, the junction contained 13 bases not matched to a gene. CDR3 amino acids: CASSPKSGGLVDEQFF. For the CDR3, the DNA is TGTGCCAGCAGCCCAAAAAGCGGGGGGCTTGTTGATGAGCAGTTCTTC.

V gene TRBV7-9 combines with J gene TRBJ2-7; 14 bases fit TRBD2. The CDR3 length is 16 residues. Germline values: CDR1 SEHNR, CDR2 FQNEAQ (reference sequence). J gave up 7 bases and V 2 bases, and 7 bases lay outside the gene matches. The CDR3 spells CASSLTRTSGGNEQYF. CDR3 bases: TGTGCCAGCAGCTTAACCCGGACTAGCGGGGGGAATGAGCAGTACTTC.

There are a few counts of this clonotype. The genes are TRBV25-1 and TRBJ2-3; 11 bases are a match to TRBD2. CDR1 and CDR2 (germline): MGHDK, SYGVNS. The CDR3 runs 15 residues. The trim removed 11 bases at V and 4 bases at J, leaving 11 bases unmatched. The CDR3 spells CAGLLAGDRADTQYF. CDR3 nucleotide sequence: TGTGCCGGATTACTAGCGGGAGACAGAGCAGATACGCAGTATTTT.

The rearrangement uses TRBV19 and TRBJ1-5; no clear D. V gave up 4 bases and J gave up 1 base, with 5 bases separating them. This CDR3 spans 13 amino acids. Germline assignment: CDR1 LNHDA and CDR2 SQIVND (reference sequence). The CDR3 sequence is CASSRESNQPQHF. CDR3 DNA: TGTGCCAGTAGTAGGGAGAGCAATCAGCCCCAGCATTTT. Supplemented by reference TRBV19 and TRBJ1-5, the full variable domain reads DGGITQSPKYLFRKEGQNVTLSCEQNLNHDAMYWYRQDPGQGLRLIYYSQIVNDFQKGDIAEGYSVSREKKESFPLTVTSAQKNPTAFYLCASSRESNQPQHFGDGTRLSIL.

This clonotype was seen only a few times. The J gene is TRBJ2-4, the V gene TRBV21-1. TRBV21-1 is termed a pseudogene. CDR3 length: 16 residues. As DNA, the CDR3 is TGTGCCAGCAGCAAAACGGTCAGGCTAGCCAAAAACATTCAGTACTTC. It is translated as CASSKTVRLAKNIQYF.

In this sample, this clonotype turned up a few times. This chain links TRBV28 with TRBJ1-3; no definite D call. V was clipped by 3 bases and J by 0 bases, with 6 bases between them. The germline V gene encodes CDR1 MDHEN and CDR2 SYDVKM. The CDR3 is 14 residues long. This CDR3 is CASSLPYSGNTIYF. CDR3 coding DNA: TGTGCCAGCAGTTTGCCCTACTCTGGAAACACCATATATTTT.

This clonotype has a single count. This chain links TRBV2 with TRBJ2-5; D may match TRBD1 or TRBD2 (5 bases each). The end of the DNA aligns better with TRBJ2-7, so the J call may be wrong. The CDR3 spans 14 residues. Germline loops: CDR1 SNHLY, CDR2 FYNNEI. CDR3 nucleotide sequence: TGTGCCAGCGCGACCGGGACGGGCTCCTACGAGCAGTACTTC. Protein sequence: CASATGTGSYEQYF.

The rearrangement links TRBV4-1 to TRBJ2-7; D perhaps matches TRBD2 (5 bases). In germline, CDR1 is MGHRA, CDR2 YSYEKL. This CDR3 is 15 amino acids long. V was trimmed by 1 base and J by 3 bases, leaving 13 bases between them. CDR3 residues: CASSQAPTGFYEQYF. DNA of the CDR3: TGCGCCAGCAGCCAAGCCCCGACGGGGTTCTACGAGCAGTACTTC.